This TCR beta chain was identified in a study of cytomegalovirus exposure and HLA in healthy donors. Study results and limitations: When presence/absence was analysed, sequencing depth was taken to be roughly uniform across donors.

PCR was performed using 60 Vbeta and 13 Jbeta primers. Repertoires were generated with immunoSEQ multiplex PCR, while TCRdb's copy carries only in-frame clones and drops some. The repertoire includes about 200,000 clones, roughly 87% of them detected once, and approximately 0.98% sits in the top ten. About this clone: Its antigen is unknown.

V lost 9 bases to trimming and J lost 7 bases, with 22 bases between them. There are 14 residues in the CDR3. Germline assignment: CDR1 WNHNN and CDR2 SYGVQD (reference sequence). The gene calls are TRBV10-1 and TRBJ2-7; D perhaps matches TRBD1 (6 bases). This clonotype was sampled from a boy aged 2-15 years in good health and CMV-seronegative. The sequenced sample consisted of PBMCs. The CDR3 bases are TGCGCCAGAAGATCCGGGACACCTACGTGGGAGCAGTACTTC. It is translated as CARRSGTPTWEQYF.